The 26 T cell receptor beta chains in this list originate from one sample, sequenced in a study of control samples from healthy donors and cancer patients. Assay used: immunoSEQ multiplex PCR; TCRdb lists only in-frame clones, some missing. Here the sample spans about 150,000 clones, over 85% being singletons. Sequencing input: blood. The receptor source for this set is a man aged 50 to 59 in good health.

This clone was seen only a few times. This chain connects TRBV19 to TRBJ1-6, with D tentatively TRBD1 (5 bases). This CDR3 region has 16 residues. The V gene lost 6 bases and the J gene lost 6 bases, with 18 bases spanning the gap. Germline V gene lookup returns CDR1 LNHDA and CDR2 SQIVND (reference sequence). The CDR3, as DNA: TGTGCCAGTAGCATGACGACAGTAGATTTTAATTCACCCCTCCACTTT. It specifies CASSMTTVDFNSPLHF.

CDR3 sequence: CASSTWDTNQPQHF. CDR3 nucleotides: TGTGCCAGTAGTACCTGGGACACCAATCAGCCCCAGCATTTT. This chain links TRBV19 with TRBJ1-5; a possible D gene is TRBD1 (6 bases). This CDR3 is built from 14 residues. Trimming took off 4 bases at V and 3 bases at J, with 10 bases between the two ends. Germline V gene lookup returns CDR1 LNHDA and CDR2 SQIVND (reference sequence). Supplemented by reference TRBV19 and TRBJ1-5, the full variable domain reads DGGITQSPKYLFRKEGQNVTLSCEQNLNHDAMYWYRQDPGQGLRLIYYSQIVNDFQKGDIAEGYSVSREKKESFPLTVTSAQKNPTAFYLCASSTWDTNQPQHFGDGTRLSIL.

The gene calls are TRBV6-4 and TRBJ2-5; no definite D call. This CDR3 is built from 13 residues. CDR1 is MRHNA, CDR2 SNTAGT, per germline. Trimming took off 4 bases at V and 5 bases at J, with 11 bases between the two ends. CDR3: CASSVRDGETQYF. The CDR3 DNA sequence: TGTGCCAGCAGTGTGCGTGACGGGGAGACCCAGTACTTC.

The gene calls are TRBV30 and TRBJ1-6, with 7 positions matching TRBD1. The CDR3 is 13 residues long. The V gene end was trimmed by 3 bases and the J gene end by 9 bases; junction bases not matched to a gene: 5. Germline lookup yields CDR1 GTSNPN and CDR2 SVGIG (reference sequence). CDR3 nucleotides: TGTGCCTGGAGGTGGCAGGGGGGTTCACCCCTCCACTTT. Translating it yields CAWRWQGGSPLHF.

In this sample, this clone turned up once. This chain joins TRBV24-1 and TRBJ2-4; D gene ambiguous. Trimming stripped 3 bases from V and 4 bases from J, with 6 bases between. Germline lookup yields CDR1 KGHDR and CDR2 SFDVKD. CDR3 length equals 13 residues. CDR3 loop: CATSDNRKNIQYF. Here the CDR3 DNA reads TGTGCCACCAGTGATAATAGGAAAAACATTCAGTACTTC.

The chain couples TRBV7-9 to TRBJ1-1, with D hard to call. Germline-derived CDR1 and CDR2 are SEHNR and FQNEAQ (reference sequence). The ends were cut back, 2 bases at V and 2 bases at J, with 6 bases in the middle. The CDR3 sequence is 13 residues long. The CDR3 DNA follows: TGTGCCAGCAGCTTAAAGTCAAACACTGAAGCTTTCTTT. Translation gives CASSLKSNTEAFF.

The CDR3 sequence: CASSDRGANTEAFF. The DNA for the CDR3 is TGTGCCAGCAGTGATCGAGGGGCGAACACTGAAGCTTTCTTT. The J gene is TRBJ1-1, the V gene TRBV28; perhaps TRBD1 as D (5 bases). Trimming took 5 bases from V and 1 from J, leaving 11 bases between them. This CDR3 is built from 14 residues. Per the germline V gene, CDR1 is MDHEN and CDR2 is SYDVKM.

This clone showed up just once. The chain recombines TRBV5-1 with TRBJ1-2; D is unresolved. The V gene lost 0 bases and the J gene lost 8 bases, with 11 bases spanning the gap. Per the germline V gene, CDR1 is SGHRS and CDR2 is YFSETQ. CDR3 length: 13 residues. The CDR3 is CASSLVAEGGYTF. Written as DNA, the CDR3 is TGCGCCAGCAGCTTGGTCGCCGAAGGAGGCTACACCTTC. Full variable domain (outside the CDR3, taken from reference TRBV5-1 and TRBJ1-2): KAGVTQTPRYLIKTRGQQVTLSCSPISGHRSVSWYQQTPGQGLQFLFEYFSETQRNKGNFPGRFSGRQFSNSRSEMNVSTLELGDSALYLCASSLVAEGGYTFGSGTRLTVV.

The chain carries TRBV6-5 and TRBJ2-5, with 12 bases fitting TRBD1. Germline V gene sequence: CDR1 MNHEY, CDR2 SVGAGI. Unmatched junction bases numbered 3, after V lost 2 bases and J lost 5 bases. This CDR3 contains 15 residues. The CDR3 DNA is TGTGCCAGCAGTTACGGGACAGGGGGCAGGGAGACCCAGTACTTC. This encodes CASSYGTGGRETQYF.

CDR3 nucleotide sequence: TGTGCCAGCAGCCTAAGTCTCGGACAGGACGACGAGCAGTACTTC. Translating gives CASSLSLGQDDEQYF. This rearrangement joins TRBV7-9 to TRBJ2-7; TRBD1 matches at 7 bases. The V gene's germline CDR1 is SEHNR and CDR2 FQNEAQ (reference sequence). V shed 5 bases, J shed 5 bases, and the junction held 12 bases outside the gene matches. CDR3 length: 15 residues.

The rearrangement links TRBV29-1 to TRBJ2-3, with D possibly matching TRBD2 (6 bases). V was pared by 8 bases and J by 2 bases, with 14 bases between. This CDR3 has 13 residues. CDR1 is SQVTM and CDR2 is ANQGSEA in the germline V gene. Written as DNA, the CDR3 is TGCAGCACCCGGGACTTAGACACAGATACGCAGTATTTT. Translating it yields CSTRDLDTDTQYF.

This chain uses TRBV30 with TRBJ1-5, with no clear D. The V end lost 2 bases, the J end lost 3 bases, and 8 bases lay between the germline ends. CDR1 is GTSNPN and CDR2 is SVGIG in the germline V gene (reference sequence). This CDR3 region has 13 residues. As DNA, the CDR3 is TGTGCCTGGAGTAGCCAGCCCAATCAGCCCCAGCATTTT. This gives the protein CAWSSQPNQPQHF.

The chain links TRBV7-9 to TRBJ2-1, with 9 bases fitting TRBD2. V shed 1 base and J 5 bases; nucleotides not matched to a gene: 15. Germline CDR1 SEHNR, CDR2 FQNEAQ (reference sequence). This CDR3 is built from 19 residues. The CDR3 reads CASSLGGRASGIEDNEQFF. For the CDR3, the DNA is TGTGCCAGCAGCTTAGGGGGAAGGGCTAGCGGGATAGAGGACAATGAGCAGTTCTTC.

V usage is TRBV7-2 and J usage is TRBJ2-3, with 13 bases aligning to TRBD2. Trimming took 4 bases from V and 5 from J; bases not matched to a gene: 9. Germline-derived CDR1 and CDR2 are SGHTA and FQGNSA. The CDR3 loop spans 17 amino acids. CDR3 DNA sequence: TGTGCCAGCAGCTACCGACTAGCGGGAGGCCTGCGAGATACGCAGTATTTT. Residues: CASSYRLAGGLRDTQYF.

V is TRBV18 and J is TRBJ2-1; 8 bases are a match to TRBD2. The CDR3 length is 20 residues. J was trimmed by 0 bases and V by 1 base; bases with no gene match: 14. Per germline, CDR1 KGHSH and CDR2 LQKENI. The CDR3 DNA sequence: TGTGCCAGCTCACCACGGGGACTGGCGACTAGCGAAAGCTCCTACAATGAGCAGTTCTTC. Residues: CASSPRGLATSESSYNEQFF.

The chain couples TRBV3-1 (or the pseudogene TRBV3-2) to TRBJ2-7, with TRBD1 as a possible D gene (5 bases). The V and J ends lost 1 base and 0 bases respectively, with 13 bases between them. CDR1 LGHDT and CDR2 YNNKEL come from the germline V gene (reference sequence). The CDR3 runs to 16 residues. The CDR3 sequence: CASSQGRPGLSYEQYF. In nucleotides, the CDR3 is TGTGCCAGCAGCCAAGGCCGCCCAGGGCTCTCCTACGAGCAGTACTTC.

The count of this clone is one. The chain links TRBV28 to TRBJ2-5; D is uncertain. V was pared by 2 bases and J by 5 bases, with 9 bases between. The CDR3 has 13 residues. Germline loops: CDR1 MDHEN, CDR2 SYDVKM. As DNA, the CDR3 is TGTGCCAGCAGTTTAAATCCTAGGGAGACCCAGTACTTC. Translating gives CASSLNPRETQYF.

The rearrangement joins TRBV2 to TRBJ2-2; D is undetermined. Germline values: CDR1 SNHLY, CDR2 FYNNEI. This CDR3 comprises 12 residues. Trimming took 6 bases from V and 7 from J, leaving 9 bases between them. The CDR3 is CASSFSGGELFF. The CDR3 bases are TGTGCCAGCAGCTTCTCCGGCGGGGAGCTGTTTTTT.

The chain uses TRBV19 and TRBJ2-7; no definite D call. Germline V gene sequence: CDR1 LNHDA, CDR2 SQIVND (reference sequence). This CDR3 comprises 13 residues. The germline V and J ends were trimmed by 2 bases and 3 bases, with 8 bases remaining between them. CDR3 residues: CASSITPYYEQYF. The CDR3, as DNA: TGTGCCAGTAGTATAACCCCCTACTACGAGCAGTACTTC.

This chain joins TRBV6-1 and TRBJ2-7; D gene unclear. The V gene lost 2 bases and the J gene lost 1 base, with 0 bases spanning the gap. The CDR3 consists of 11 residues. CDR1 is MNHNS, CDR2 SASEGT, per germline. The CDR3 here is CASSESYEQYF. The CDR3 DNA is TGTGCCAGCAGTGAATCCTACGAGCAGTACTTC.

In its sample, this clone was seen once. The chain uses TRBV10-1 and TRBJ2-5; 9 nucleotides match TRBD2. CDR3 length: 18 residues. Germline lookup yields CDR1 WNHNN and CDR2 SYGVQD (reference sequence). The V gene end was trimmed by 6 bases and the J gene end by 5 bases; junction bases not matched to a gene: 19. CDR3 protein: CASSQSSGGGASFETQYF. The CDR3, as DNA: TGCGCCAGCAGCCAATCTAGTGGCGGGGGGGCGTCGTTTGAGACCCAGTACTTC.

The chain carries TRBV6-8 and TRBJ1-1; D is unclear. CDR3 length equals 15 residues. Trimming took 7 bases from V and 4 from J, leaving 19 bases between them. The V gene's germline CDR1 is MNHGY and CDR2 SAAAGT. This chain's CDR3 is CASKTREGSSTEAFF. CDR3 DNA sequence: TGTGCCAGCAAAACTAGGGAGGGTTCGAGCACTGAAGCTTTCTTT.

V and J are TRBV18 and TRBJ1-5; D uncertain. Germline CDR1 KGHSH, CDR2 LQKENI. The V end lost 3 bases, the J end lost 5 bases, and 8 bases lay between the germline ends. The CDR3 is made up of 13 amino acids. CDR3 DNA: TGTGCCAGCTCACCCCAGAGCGATCAGCCCCAGCATTTT. It translates to CASSPQSDQPQHF.

The chain employs TRBV27 and TRBJ2-6, with D possibly being TRBD1 (6 bases). Trimming removed 5 bases from V and 1 base from J, with 15 bases in between. Germline lookup yields CDR1 MNHEY and CDR2 SMNVEV (reference sequence). The CDR3 sequence is 17 residues long. CDR3 DNA: TGTGCCAGCAGTCCCAGGGGCCTGGGGTCTGGGGCCAACGTCCTGACTTTC. This encodes CASSPRGLGSGANVLTF. Complete variable domain (other parts from reference TRBV27 and TRBJ2-6): EAQVTQNPRYLITVTGKKLTVTCSQNMNHEYMSWYRQDPGLGLRQIYYSMNVEVTDKGDVPEGYKVSRKEKRNFPLILESPSPNQTSLYFCASSPRGLGSGANVLTFGAGSRLTVL.

The chain carries TRBV19 and TRBJ1-5; D is unresolved. There are 13 residues in the CDR3. Trimming cost V 2 bases and J 4 bases, with 6 bases left between them. Germline V lookup: CDR1 LNHDA, CDR2 SQIVND (reference sequence). CDR3 residues: CASSITTNQPQHF. CDR3 in DNA: TGTGCCAGTAGTATAACGACTAATCAGCCCCAGCATTTT. The variable domain in full, with the rest retrieved from reference TRBV19 and TRBJ1-5, is DGGITQSPKYLFRKEGQNVTLSCEQNLNHDAMYWYRQDPGQGLRLIYYSQIVNDFQKGDIAEGYSVSREKKESFPLTVTSAQKNPTAFYLCASSITTNQPQHFGDGTRLSIL.

The V gene is TRBV6-5, the J gene TRBJ1-5, with D perhaps TRBD1 (6 bases). Germline lookup yields CDR1 MNHEY and CDR2 SVGAGI. V was cut by 7 bases and J by 2 bases, with 12 bases left in between. CDR3 length: 14 residues. The CDR3 nucleotides are TGTGCCAGCACAAACAGGGTGGGCAATCAGCCCCAGCATTTT. Amino acid sequence: CASTNRVGNQPQHF.